This TCR beta chain was retrieved from a study of T-cell memory formation after mild COVID-19 (dated by TCRdb to 2020 to 2022). With respect to the entire study: TCR sequence clusters from the two donors were largely donor specific. Longitudinal TCRalpha and TCRbeta repertoire sequencing tracked T-cell clones expanding and contracting after mild COVID-19 in a couple of donors. Two young, previously healthy adult volunteers made up the cohort, one male and one female. The research as a whole found: SARS-CoV-2 specificity was not confirmed for the second-wave clones peaking on day 37. The detection of some responding clones in pre-infection memory suggests that pre-existing cross-reactive memory T cells joined the SARS-CoV-2 response. Balanced CD4/CD8 phenotypes were observed for clones contracting from day 15 to 85, whereas a bias towards CD4+ was observed for a second wave of clones expanding from day 15 to 37. The study included only two mild cases, and larger cohorts that include severe cases with pre-infection samples were judged to be necessary. Contracting CD4+ clones appeared mostly in the CM and EM memory subsets, whereas CD8+ clones were enriched in EMRA.

Ficoll-Paque density gradient centrifugation was used to isolate PBMCs. Sequencing relied on an Illumina NovaSeq 6000. TCRalpha and TCRbeta cDNA libraries were constructed by 5'RACE with constant-segment primers, with sample barcodes and unique molecular identifiers being introduced. Trizol reagent was used to extract RNA from every sample. Library amplification was performed in two PCR steps, and a second sample barcode and Illumina TruSeq adapters were introduced in the second step. Sequencing of the libraries was done on an Illumina NovaSeq, producing 2 x 150 bp paired-end reads. The authors' analysis ran thus. Reads were demultiplexed and collapsed into UMI-guided consensus sequences with migec v1.2.7. With mixcr v2.1.11, UMI consensuses were aligned to TRA and TRB V and J templates and assembled into clonotypes. Expanded or contracted clonotypes were those called significant by both edgeR and NoisET, with noise models trained on biological replicates. For edgeR calls, the thresholds were a false discovery rate-adjusted p below 0.01 and a log2 fold-change of 1. As an exploratory analysis of dynamics, max-normalized trajectories of the 1000 most abundant clonotypes were examined with PCA combined with hierarchical clustering. The CD4 or CD8 phenotype of responding clones was assigned using the separately sequenced CD4+ and CD8+ repertoires. Starting from the raw public reads, TCRdb applied fastp trimming at Q25, assembled clones with MiXCR and retained in-frame beta chains. Rows with a matching CDR3 protein are joined into one entry that keeps the most common DNA and genes. These V and J calls derive from TCRdb rather than the authors' analysis. Present in this sample are just over 400,000 distinct CDR3 sequences, 20% to 25% of which were seen just once. Around 14% of the sample rests with the top ten.

This clonotype was seen a handful of times. The clone's antigen remains unknown. No much larger clonotype is one base removed from it; base qualities were not supplied. V was cut back by 6 bases and J by 4 bases, leaving a gap of 21 bases between them. Reading from cysteine to phenylalanine, the CDR3 counts 16 amino acids. CDR3 DNA is the only sequence kept; it has 48 bases, read in frame from the first base. The chain couples TRBV12-3 or TRBV12-4 to TRBJ1-1, and TRBD1 may be the D gene, going by 6 matching bases. The sequence was collected from an adult woman who had mild COVID-19 (a few samples of this study predate the infection). The sample titles of this study are shuffled in the database, so cell type and time point are left out; the donor was told from shared clones. The sample comprised PBMCs or a T cell subset sorted from them (not recorded which). The encoded CDR3 is CASRPNRVSVFTEAFF. The nucleotide sequence reads TGTGCCAGCAGACCTAACAGGGTTTCAGTGTTCACTGAAGCTTTCTTT.